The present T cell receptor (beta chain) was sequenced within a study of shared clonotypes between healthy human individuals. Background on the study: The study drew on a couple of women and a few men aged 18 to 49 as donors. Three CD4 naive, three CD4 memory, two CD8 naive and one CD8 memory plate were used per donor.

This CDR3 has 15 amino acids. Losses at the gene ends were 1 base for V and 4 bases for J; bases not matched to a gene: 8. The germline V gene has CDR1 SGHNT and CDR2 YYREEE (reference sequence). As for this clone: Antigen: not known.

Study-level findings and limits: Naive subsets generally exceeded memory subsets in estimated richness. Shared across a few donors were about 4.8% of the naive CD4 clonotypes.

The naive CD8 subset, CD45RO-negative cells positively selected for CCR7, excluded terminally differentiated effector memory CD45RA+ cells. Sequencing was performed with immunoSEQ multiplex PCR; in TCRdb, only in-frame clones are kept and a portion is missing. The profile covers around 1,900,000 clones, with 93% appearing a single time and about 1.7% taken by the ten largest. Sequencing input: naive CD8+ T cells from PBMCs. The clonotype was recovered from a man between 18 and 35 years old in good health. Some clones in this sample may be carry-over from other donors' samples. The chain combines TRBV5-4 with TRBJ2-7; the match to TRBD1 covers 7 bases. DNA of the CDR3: TGTGCCAGCAGCTTGTATACAGGGGAGCTTTACGAGCAGTACTTC. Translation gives CASSLYTGELYEQYF.